The clone carrying this T cell receptor (beta chain) was recorded only once. This sample was taken from a study of blood T cell repertoires in COVID-19. The CDR3 length is 15 residues. Germline V gene lookup returns CDR1 SGHNT and CDR2 YYREEE (reference sequence). The V end was cut by 3 bases, the J end by 7 bases, with 16 bases between. Some clones are missing from TCRdb's copy, which holds only in-frame ones; the method was immunoSEQ multiplex PCR. The data contain more than 150,000 clones, about four fifths of them singletons. Participants came from under 30 US areas, aged about 18 to 100 years. Two negative PCRs, clearance, or symptom resolution were required of recovered Cohort 3 donors.

This chain uses TRBV5-4 with TRBJ2-2, with TRBD1 as a possible D gene (6 bases). The sequenced sample was PBMCs or T cells enriched from blood (not recorded which). The TCR originated in a man aged 45 to 65 who had recovered from COVID-19. In DNA form, the CDR3 reads TGTGCCAGCAGCTCGGCCAGGGGTCCGGTCGGGGAGCTGTTTTTT. Translated: CASSSARGPVGELFF.